This T cell receptor beta chain was retrieved from a study of cytomegalovirus exposure and HLA in healthy donors (dated by TCRdb to 2015 to 2018). Regarding the research as a whole: An earlier analysis of some 500 of the donors reported 250 to 300 Gb of sequence data and more than 90 million unique TCR beta sequences from 150 million to 200 million T cells. Roughly 300 gigabases of sequencing data and tens of millions of unique TCR sequences were included in an early release covering about 700 HLA-typed donors. Of the roughly 410 genotyped donors, less than 90% were placed in the genetic ancestry cluster associated with self-reported Caucasian donors. The study aimed to test whether cataloging public T cell receptors could reveal signatures of past pathogen exposure. Using immunosequencing, the study profiled T cell repertoires from 666 subjects and related those repertoires to cytomegalovirus serostatus. Along with the roughly 670-subject first cohort, a separate validation cohort of over a hundred different subjects was used. The study combined high-throughput TCR immunosequencing, statistical association of individual TCRs with disease status, and machine learning to predict cytomegalovirus infection status. To study patterns of TCR occurrence, a later analysis re-analyzed previously published TCR beta repertoires from around 700 donors and added high-resolution HLA genotyping. Rather than drawing on any new phenotypic data, the later analysis identified candidate immune exposures from TCR beta sequences and the way those sequences occurred across donors. An earlier analysis of some 500 of the donors applied high-throughput TCR beta sequencing to assess whether each TCR beta V gene segment acted as functional or pseudogenic. Donor age, sex, ethnicity and CMV serostatus were collected together with the repertoire data. A later genetic analysis took genome-wide SNP genotypes for about 55% of the roughly 700 donors and used that subset as a discovery cohort. All discovery cohort repertoires had been generated using a single sequencing platform. HLA typing covered class I and class II loci at four-digit resolution. The number of typed donors differed by locus: roughly 629-640 for A, B, C, DRB1 and DQB1; roughly 510 for DQA1; some 610 for DPA1; and about 450 for DPB1. Several DR-DQ haplotypes were treated as single units for association and clustering because of strong linkage in the cohort. On average, about 200,000 unique TCR beta nucleotide sequences were sequenced per donor among some 420 genotyped donors of the cohort, with about 19% of those sequences being non-productive. General findings and caveats noted by the study authors: For the cohort, immune exposure information was limited to CMV serostatus. In both the original and validation cohorts, the classifier was reported to diagnose cytomegalovirus status with high specificity and sensitivity. A group of highly shared sequence variants was considered likely to be a technical artifact of the sequencing pipeline. It was suggested by the authors that the approach could potentially be generalized to other disease states and immunological phenotypes. Most TCR sequences were seen in very few donors, while some public TCRs were found in many individuals. The earlier analysis of around 600 of the donors excluded roughly 17 rarely observed V segments, including chromosome 9 orphons, because counts were too low. The presence/absence analyses assumed that sequencing depth was roughly uniform across donors, and that assumption may not be true. When HLA alleles, especially DR and DQ, strongly co-occurred, attributing TCR associations to individual alleles was difficult. This cohort had only TCR beta chains sequenced, and the lack of alpha or paired-chain data limited which features could be detected. Because some donors lacked HLA typing at each locus, the association tests relied only on the typed subset. In a later analysis, HLA-associated TCR beta chains were found to be more clonally expanded and to have lower generation probabilities than equally common non-associated chains. Correlated functional status among segregating V segments might reflect linkage disequilibrium, but an unknown experimental factor could not be ruled out. In a later genetic analysis, fewer N-insertions in productive TCRs were reported among donors in an Asian-associated ancestry cluster than the roughly 670-donor mean. A further reported finding was that TCR beta sequences accurately predicted the HLA-A and HLA-B alleles for most subjects in the first cohort. In vitro tests confirmed that a few of the cytomegalovirus-associated TCR beta chains recognize cytomegalovirus antigens. A later analysis found that TCR association rates varied across HLA loci, with DRB1 alleles showing the most associated TCRs and HLA-C alleles the fewest. In a later analysis, most CMV-associated TCR beta chains were found to appear HLA-restricted, with HLA associations seemingly driven largely by CMV exposure. In a later analysis, several top co-occurrence clusters were reported to appear linked to parvovirus B19, influenza, CMV and Epstein-Barr virus. At a false discovery rate of 0.05, a later analysis linked fewer than 20,000 TCR beta sequences to specific HLA alleles. A later genetic analysis associated a missense DCLRE1C variant with V-gene and J-gene trimming of TCR beta chains, and an independent cohort replicated the association. The 87-base-pair reads could not distinguish some IMGT-functional V segments, including TRBV6-2 and TRBV6-3, so those segments were excluded. A total of about 180 TCR beta chains were listed by the study as associated with cytomegalovirus. In an earlier analysis of about 600 of the donors, most TCR beta V segments appeared in productive rearrangements about 87% or about 30% of the time, broadly matching IMGT annotations.

From the cysteine up to the phenylalanine, the CDR3 has a length of 13 residues. Kept here is only the CDR3 DNA, which spans 39 bases and is read in frame from base 1. The germline V gene provides CDR1 SNHLY and CDR2 FYNNEI. V sheds 6 bases and J sheds 5 bases, leaving 14 bases between their ends. The cohort consisted of fewer than 700 healthy bone marrow donors. Cohort members were all nominally healthy when sampled, although unrecorded immune exposures were likely present. The donor was CMV seronegative and belonged to the group of around 350 seronegative cohort members. Every donor gave a peripheral blood sample, and the peripheral blood mononuclear cells from that sample were used for TCR beta sequencing. The Qiagen DNeasy Blood Extraction Kit was used to extract genomic DNA from the blood cell samples. On this clone: Its antigen specificity is not known. Per-nucleotide qualities are absent, and no much larger clonotype sits a single base away.

Library method: the immunoSEQ multiplex PCR assay. For the multiplex PCR, a mixture combining 60 forward primers for TCR Vbeta segments and 13 reverse primers for TCR Jbeta segments was used. Amplification of the CDR3 region of rearranged TCR beta genes was performed with a multiplex PCR assay on genomic DNA. The Illumina HiSeq System was used to sequence the amplified TCR beta libraries as 87-base-pair reads. The original methods were these. A later analysis counted 75 million to 100 million unique TCR beta chains across the 650 to 800 repertoires, and roughly 10 million of these chains were shared by at least two donors. A nearest-neighbor algorithm error-corrected the raw reads and collapsed the reads into unique sequences, merging closely related sequences to remove PCR and sequencing errors. CDR3 sequences were aligned to IMGT reference sequences to assign V, D and J gene segments. For a sequence to be retained, at least a six-nucleotide match to both a V gene segment and a J gene segment was required. Rearrangements were classified as productive when the CDR3 lacked stop codons and remained in frame with V and J, and all other rearrangements were classified as non-productive. CDR3 was defined according to IMGT convention as the region running from the second conserved V-encoded cysteine to the conserved J-encoded phenylalanine. The earlier analysis of some 600 of the donors excluded sequences that lacked an unambiguous match to a single V gene segment. An earlier analysis of fewer than 750 of the donors classified V segments as functional when productive rearrangements were above 56.7% and as segregating when the standard deviation between donors was above 5%. A statistical classification framework was built to diagnose cytomegalovirus status from the catalog of TCR beta chain sequences. In a later analysis, TCR nucleotide sequences were compared against IMGT/GENE-DB human TR gene sequences so that V and J genes could be assigned. A later analysis assigned CDR3 sequences and most-parsimonious VDJ recombination scenarios with the TCRdist pipeline. In a later analysis, every TCR beta chain was defined by the combination of its CDR3 amino acid sequence and its V-gene family, and reads without a unique V-gene family were dropped. To address suspected cross-contamination and a sequencing artifact, a later analysis removed under 600 highly shared, low-generation-probability nucleotide sequences. A later analysis calculated a clonal expansion index for each public chain from normalized within-repertoire ranks of inferred template counts. A later analysis computed generation probabilities with a VDJ recombination model fitted to out-of-frame rearrangements, and checked the results against IGoR. In a later analysis, hypergeometric tests were used to score TCR-TCR, TCR-HLA and TCR-CMV co-occurrence, with a repertoire-size bias correction applied to TCR pairs. False discovery rates were estimated in a later analysis by permuting HLA or CMV assignments 20 times. In a later analysis, co-occurring TCRs were grouped using DBSCAN, with TCRdist sequence similarity added in when clustering inside HLA-allele-positive subsets. For co-occurrence clustering, repertoires with fewer than 30,000 or more than 120,000 public chains were excluded, along with roughly five repertoires with anomalous nucleotide sharing. This is the immuneACCESS table as TCRdb keeps it, with only in-frame sequences that have V and J called. A part of the clones is gone; compared with another copy, unresolved V genes explain less than half, and the rest is unexplained. V and J calls and clone size are as listed in that table; D and trimming were resolved from the DNA. The sample table lists around 200,000 clones, approximately 81% of them with a count of one. The top ten clones comprise 3% to 4.5% of the sample.

Sequenced sample: PBMCs. This receptor was obtained from a man over 45 in good health and CMV-seronegative. The V and J segments used are TRBV2 and TRBJ2-7; TRBD2 is perhaps the D gene, given 6 matching bases. The nucleotide sequence reads TGTGCCAGCAGGCCGGAGGGCCCTCACGAGCAGTACTTC. Its translation reads: CASRPEGPHEQYF. The variable domain in full, with residues beyond the CDR3 obtained from the reference TRBV2 and TRBJ2-7 genes, is EPEVTQTPSHQVTQMGQEVILRCVPISNHLYFYWYRQILGQKVEFLVSFYNNEISEKSEIFDDQFSVERPDGSNFTLKIRSTKLEDSAMYFCASRPEGPHEQYFGPGTRLTVT.